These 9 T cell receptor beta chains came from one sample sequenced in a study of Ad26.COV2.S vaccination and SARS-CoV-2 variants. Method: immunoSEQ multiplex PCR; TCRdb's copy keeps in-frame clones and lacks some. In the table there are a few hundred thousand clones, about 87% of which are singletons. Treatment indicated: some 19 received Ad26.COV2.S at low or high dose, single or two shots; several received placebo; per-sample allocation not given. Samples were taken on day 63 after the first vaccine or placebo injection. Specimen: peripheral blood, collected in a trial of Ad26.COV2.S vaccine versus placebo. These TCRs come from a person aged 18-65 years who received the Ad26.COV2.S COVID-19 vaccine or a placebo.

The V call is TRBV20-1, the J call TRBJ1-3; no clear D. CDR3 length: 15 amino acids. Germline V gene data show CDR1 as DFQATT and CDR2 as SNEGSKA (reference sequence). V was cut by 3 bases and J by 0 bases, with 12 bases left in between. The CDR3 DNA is TGCAGTGCTAGTCCCGGTGGAAGCTCTGGAAACACCATATATTTT. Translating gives CSASPGGSSGNTIYF.

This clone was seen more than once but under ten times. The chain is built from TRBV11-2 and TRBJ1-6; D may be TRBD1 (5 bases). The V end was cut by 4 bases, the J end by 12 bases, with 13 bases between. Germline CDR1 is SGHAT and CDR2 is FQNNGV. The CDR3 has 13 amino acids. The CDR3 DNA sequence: TGTGCCAGCAGCTCGGACAATTTATTACCCCTCCACTTT. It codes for CASSSDNLLPLHF.

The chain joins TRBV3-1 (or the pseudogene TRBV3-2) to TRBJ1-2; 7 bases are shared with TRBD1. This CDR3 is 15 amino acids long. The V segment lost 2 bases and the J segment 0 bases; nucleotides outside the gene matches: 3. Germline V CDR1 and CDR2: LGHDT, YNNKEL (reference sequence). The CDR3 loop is CASSQRDSPNYGYTF. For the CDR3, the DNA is TGTGCCAGCAGCCAAAGGGACAGCCCTAACTATGGCTACACCTTC.

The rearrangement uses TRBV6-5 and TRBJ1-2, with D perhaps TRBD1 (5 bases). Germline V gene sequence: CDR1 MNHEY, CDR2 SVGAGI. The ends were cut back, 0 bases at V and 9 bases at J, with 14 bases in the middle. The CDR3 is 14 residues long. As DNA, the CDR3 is TGTGCCAGCAGTTACTCGGGGACTCTCGGACGCTACACCTTC. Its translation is CASSYSGTLGRYTF.

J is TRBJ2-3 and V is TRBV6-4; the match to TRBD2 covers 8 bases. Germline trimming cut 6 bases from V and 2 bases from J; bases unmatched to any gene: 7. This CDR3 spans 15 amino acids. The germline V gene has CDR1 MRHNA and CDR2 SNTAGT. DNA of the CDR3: TGTGCCAGCAGAGGCGGGGGGTCCTCCACAGATACGCAGTATTTT. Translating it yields CASRGGGSSTDTQYF.

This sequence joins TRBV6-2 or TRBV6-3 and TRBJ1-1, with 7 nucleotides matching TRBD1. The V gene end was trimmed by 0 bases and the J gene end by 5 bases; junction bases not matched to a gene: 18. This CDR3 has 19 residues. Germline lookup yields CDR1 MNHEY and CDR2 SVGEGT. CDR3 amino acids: CASSYSYFRQGGGGTEAFF. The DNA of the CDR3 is TGTGCCAGCAGTTACTCTTACTTTCGACAGGGCGGAGGAGGGACTGAAGCTTTCTTT.

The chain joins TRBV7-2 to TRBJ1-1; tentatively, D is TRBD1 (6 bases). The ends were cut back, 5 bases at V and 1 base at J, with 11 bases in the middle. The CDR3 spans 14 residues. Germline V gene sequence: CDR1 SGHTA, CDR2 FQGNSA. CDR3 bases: TGTGCCAGCAGCCGTGGACAGTCGAACACTGAAGCTTTCTTT. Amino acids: CASSRGQSNTEAFF.

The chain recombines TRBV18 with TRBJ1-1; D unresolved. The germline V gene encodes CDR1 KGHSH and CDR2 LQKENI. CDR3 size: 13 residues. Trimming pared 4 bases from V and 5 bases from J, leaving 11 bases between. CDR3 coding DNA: TGTGCCAGCTCACTAGGCGGAGAGACTGAAGCTTTCTTT. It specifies CASSLGGETEAFF.

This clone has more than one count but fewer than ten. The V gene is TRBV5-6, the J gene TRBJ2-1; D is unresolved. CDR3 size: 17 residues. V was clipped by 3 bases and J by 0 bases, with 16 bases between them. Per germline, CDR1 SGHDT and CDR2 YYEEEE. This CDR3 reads CASSSLTVTSSYNEQFF. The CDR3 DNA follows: TGTGCCAGCAGCTCACTTACGGTAACGAGCTCCTACAATGAGCAGTTCTTC.